The TCR beta chain under discussion was sequenced for a study of T cell responses to AZD1222 COVID-19 vaccine. Study-wide results and limits: After the peak T cell response, and only then, were repertoires sampled. After two AZD1222 doses, spike-specific TCR breadth and depth rose versus day 0. Most donors were white British, females outnumbered males, and clonal diversity was possibly underestimated.

A note on this clone: Its antigen is as yet unknown.

The data were produced by immunoSEQ multiplex PCR, yet TCRdb's version contains in-frame clones alone and is incomplete. The repertoire holds approximately 120,000 clones, over 90% seen once, with 0.75% to 0.95% in the top ten. Deletions cut 0 bases from V and 2 bases from J, with 9 bases between. CDR3 length: 14 amino acids. Germline V gene sequence: CDR1 SGDLS, CDR2 YYNGEE. The chain has TRBV9 and TRBJ2-7; tentatively, D is TRBD1 (6 bases). The sequence derives from an adult in good health. Sequences were derived from peripheral blood, sampled on day 0 of AZD1222 vaccination. The CDR3 bases are TGTGCCAGCAGCGTAGAAGGGACAACCTACGAGCAGTACTTC. It specifies CASSVEGTTYEQYF.